What follows are 13 T cell receptor beta chains derived from one specimen sequenced in a study of blood T cell repertoires in COVID-19. The repertoire was sequenced with immunoSEQ multiplex PCR; TCRdb's copy has only in-frame clones and lacks some. Here the sample spans 95,000 or so clones, under 90% being singletons. Sequenced material: peripheral blood. These receptors all come from a woman in her sixties or seventies with acute or convalescent COVID-19.

V gene TRBV6-1 combines with J gene TRBJ1-5, with D hard to call. Trimming cost V 2 bases and J 5 bases, with 10 bases left between them. Germline loops: CDR1 MNHNS, CDR2 SASEGT. The CDR3 covers 14 residues. This CDR3 is CASSESGRDQPQHF. The CDR3 nucleotides read TGTGCCAGCAGTGAATCGGGGAGGGATCAGCCCCAGCATTTT.

The chain couples TRBV4-2 to TRBJ2-2; 8 bases agree with TRBD2. There are 14 residues in the CDR3. With V trimmed by 4 bases and J by 5 bases, 3 bases remained unmatched. From germline, CDR1 is LGHNA and CDR2 YNFKEQ. The CDR3 sequence: CASSPGGLTGELFF. CDR3 bases: TGTGCCAGCAGCCCGGGGGGGTTGACCGGGGAGCTGTTTTTT.

The chain carries TRBV5-1 and TRBJ2-5, with TRBD1 identical over 7 bases. Germline CDR1 reads SGHRS; CDR2 reads YFSETQ. CDR3 length: 15 residues. V was clipped by 3 bases and J by 4 bases; unmatched bases: 9. In DNA form, the CDR3 reads TGCGCCAGCAGCTCCTCCGGGACAGCACTAGAGACCCAGTACTTC. This gives the protein CASSSSGTALETQYF. Combining the CDR3 with reference TRBV5-1 and TRBJ2-5 gives the whole variable domain KAGVTQTPRYLIKTRGQQVTLSCSPISGHRSVSWYQQTPGQGLQFLFEYFSETQRNKGNFPGRFSGRQFSNSRSEMNVSTLELGDSALYLCASSSSGTALETQYFGPGTRLLVL.

CDR3 region: CASSAQTVNYGYTF. The DNA for the CDR3 is TGTGCCAGCAGTGCCCAGACAGTTAACTATGGCTACACCTTC. The V call is TRBV2, the J call TRBJ1-2; D might be TRBD1 (5 bases). There are 14 residues in the CDR3. V lost 4 bases to trimming and J lost 1 base, with 10 bases between them. Germline CDR1 is SNHLY and CDR2 is FYNNEI.

The chain couples TRBV27 to TRBJ1-2; 7 bases line up with TRBD1. The J segment lost 6 bases and the V segment lost 1 base, leaving 2 bases of the junction unmatched. The CDR3 sequence is 13 residues long. Germline loops: CDR1 MNHEY, CDR2 SMNVEV (reference sequence). This CDR3 is CASSLFGTDGYTF. The CDR3 DNA follows: TGTGCCAGCAGTTTATTCGGGACAGATGGCTACACCTTC.

The chain carries TRBV28 and TRBJ2-5; maybe TRBD2 (7 bases). The V end was cut by 7 bases, the J end by 4 bases, with 19 bases between. This CDR3 has 15 amino acids. Germline CDR1 reads MDHEN; CDR2 reads SYDVKM. In DNA, the CDR3 is TGTGCCAGCAACAAAGGGGGGGCGGGTCGAGAGACCCAGTACTTC. Translating it yields CASNKGGAGRETQYF.

The rearrangement joins TRBV9 to TRBJ2-4; 12 bases are a match to TRBD1. This CDR3 is 18 amino acids long. Germline loops: CDR1 SGDLS, CDR2 YYNGEE. V trimming: 0 bases; J trimming: 5 bases; junction bases outside the gene matches: 9. The CDR3 region is CASSVDSWGTGGQNIQYF. For the CDR3, the DNA is TGTGCCAGCAGCGTAGATTCATGGGGGACAGGGGGCCAAAACATTCAGTACTTC.

This clone was recorded a few times. This chain connects TRBV3-1 (or the pseudogene TRBV3-2) to TRBJ2-7, with 10 bases identical to TRBD2. Germline assignment: CDR1 LGHDT and CDR2 YNNKEL (reference sequence). This CDR3 contains 14 residues. The ends lost 4 bases at V and 4 bases at J; junction bases unmatched: 4. The CDR3 region has the DNA TGTGCCAGCAGCCGCTCTAGCGGGAGTTACGAGCAGTACTTC. Translation gives CASSRSSGSYEQYF.

The count of this clone is one. The chain employs TRBV11-3 and TRBJ2-5; TRBD1 is a possible D gene (5 bases). Deletions cut 3 bases from V and 5 bases from J, with 10 bases between. Per germline, CDR1 SGHNT and CDR2 YENEEA. The CDR3 is 13 residues long. The CDR3 DNA reads TGTGCCAGCAGCTTCACAGGTCAGGAGACCCAGTACTTC. This sequence encodes CASSFTGQETQYF.

The genes are TRBV3-1 (or the pseudogene TRBV3-2) and TRBJ2-3; TRBD1 matches 7 bases. This CDR3 is 16 amino acids long. Trimming at V came to 2 bases and at J to 3 bases, leaving 8 bases not matched to a gene. Germline V lookup: CDR1 LGHDT, CDR2 YNNKEL (reference sequence). The CDR3 reads CASSQRVARGTDTQYF. The CDR3 coding sequence is TGTGCCAGCAGCCAACGGGTAGCCAGGGGGACAGATACGCAGTATTTT.

This sequence joins TRBV6-5 and TRBJ2-7; possible D gene TRBD2, 7 bases. Deletions cut 7 bases from V and 7 bases from J, with 20 bases between. The germline gives CDR1 MNHEY, CDR2 SVGAGI. This CDR3 is 14 amino acids long. CDR3 DNA sequence: TGTGCCAGCATTTCAAGTGGGGGGGCGAAAGAGCAGTACGTC. Amino acids: CASISSGGAKEQYV.

J is TRBJ2-3 and V is TRBV2; TRBD2 might be the D (6 bases). CDR1 and CDR2 from the germline V gene are SNHLY and FYNNEI. There are 13 residues in the CDR3. The ends were cut back, 5 bases at V and 5 bases at J, with 11 bases in the middle. The CDR3 here is CASSLAPGDTQYF. In DNA form, the CDR3 reads TGTGCCAGCAGTCTAGCGCCCGGAGATACGCAGTATTTT. Full variable domain (remainder filled in from reference TRBV2 and TRBJ2-3): EPEVTQTPSHQVTQMGQEVILRCVPISNHLYFYWYRQILGQKVEFLVSFYNNEISEKSEIFDDQFSVERPDGSNFTLKIRSTKLEDSAMYFCASSLAPGDTQYFGPGTRLTVL.

The CDR3 is CASKGTGIYNEQFF. The CDR3 DNA follows: TGCGCCAGCAAAGGGACAGGCATCTACAATGAGCAGTTCTTC. The gene calls are TRBV10-2 and TRBJ2-1; TRBD1 aligns across 8 bases. V was pared by 7 bases and J by 3 bases, with 5 bases of the junction left unmatched. Germline CDR1 and CDR2: WSHSY and SAAADI. There are 14 residues in the CDR3.